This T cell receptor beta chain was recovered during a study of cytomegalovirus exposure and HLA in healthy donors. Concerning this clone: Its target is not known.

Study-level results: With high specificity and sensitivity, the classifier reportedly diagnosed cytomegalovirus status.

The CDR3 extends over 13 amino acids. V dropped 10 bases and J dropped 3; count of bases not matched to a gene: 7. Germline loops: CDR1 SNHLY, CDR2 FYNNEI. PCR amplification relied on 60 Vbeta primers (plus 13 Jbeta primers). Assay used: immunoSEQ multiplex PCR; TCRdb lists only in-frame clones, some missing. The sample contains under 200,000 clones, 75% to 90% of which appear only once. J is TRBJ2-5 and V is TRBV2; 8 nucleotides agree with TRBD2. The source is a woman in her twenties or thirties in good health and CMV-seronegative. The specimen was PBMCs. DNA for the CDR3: TGTGCCACGTTACCGGGACTAGAAGAGACCCAGTACTTC. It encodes CATLPGLEETQYF.